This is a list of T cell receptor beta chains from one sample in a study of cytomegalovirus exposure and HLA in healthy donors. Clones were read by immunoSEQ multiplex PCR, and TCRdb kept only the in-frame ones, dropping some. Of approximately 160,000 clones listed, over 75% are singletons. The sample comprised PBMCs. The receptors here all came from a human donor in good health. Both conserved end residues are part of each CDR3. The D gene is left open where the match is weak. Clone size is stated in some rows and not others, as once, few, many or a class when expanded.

CASSEGQGHEQFF TGTGCCAGCAGCGAGGGACAGGGACACGAGCAGTTCTTC TRBD1 TRBJ2-1 TRBV9 once
CASSLEENF TGTGCCAGCAGCTTGGAGGAGAACTTC . TRBJ2-5 TRBV7-9 once
CASSPIQIKNEKLFF TGCGCCAGCAGCCCGATACAGATTAAAAATGAAAAACTGTTTTTT . TRBJ1-4 TRBV4-1 .
CASFGEGEQFF TGCGCCAGCTTTGGGGAGGGAGAGCAGTTCTTC TRBD2 TRBJ2-1 TRBV4-1 .
CASSVRQGSEKLFF TGTGCCAGCAGCGTAAGACAGGGGAGTGAAAAACTGTTTTTT TRBD1 TRBJ1-4 TRBV9 .
CATNLAGAPDTQYF TGTGCCACCAATCTAGCGGGTGCCCCAGATACGCAGTATTTT TRBD2 TRBJ2-3 TRBV19 .
CASSTRDRDRPQHF TGTGCCAGTAGCACCCGGGACAGGGATCGGCCCCAGCATTTT TRBD1 TRBJ1-5 TRBV19 .
CASSFTNRFNTEAFF TGTGCCAGCAGCTTCACGAACAGATTTAACACTGAAGCTTTCTTT . TRBJ1-1 TRBV7-8 .
CASSWPTGGQAGANVLTF TGCGCCAGCAGCTGGCCCACAGGGGGCCAGGCTGGGGCCAACGTCCTGACTTTC TRBD1 TRBJ2-6 TRBV5-1 .
CASSLGRPPAGEQYF TGTGCCAGCAGCTTGGGACGGCCCCCGGCAGGGGAGCAGTACTTC . TRBJ2-7 TRBV5-4 .
CASGSDTGETQYF TGTGCTAGTGGTTCCGATACGGGGGAGACCCAGTACTTC . TRBJ2-5 TRBV12-5 once
CASSLFSRQETQYF TGTGCCAGCAGCTTATTCAGTCGTCAAGAGACCCAGTACTTC . TRBJ2-5 TRBV7-2 .
CASSVGPGGGLF TGTGCCAGCAGTGTAGGGCCAGGGGGCGGCCTCTTC TRBD1 TRBJ1-2 TRBV2 .
CASRLSYEQYF TGTGCCAGCAGGTTATCCTACGAGCAGTACTTC . TRBJ2-7 TRBV6-1 once
CASSLGDTPTNEKLFF TGTGCCAGCAGCTTAGGCGACACCCCTACTAATGAAAAACTGTTTTTT . TRBJ1-4 TRBV7-2 .
CALWESIYNEQFF TGTGCCTTGTGGGAGTCGATATACAATGAGCAGTTCTTC . TRBJ2-1 TRBV6-1 .
CAISQGMRWNEQFF TGTGCCATCAGCCAGGGAATGAGGTGGAATGAGCAGTTCTTC . TRBJ2-1 TRBV10-3 .
CAISSSGTGGTGELFF TGTGCCATCAGTTCTTCCGGGACAGGGGGAACCGGGGAGCTGTTTTTT TRBD1 TRBJ2-2 TRBV10-3 .
CASSGGGGNEQFF TGTGCCAGCAGCGGTGGCGGGGGCAATGAGCAGTTCTTC TRBD2 TRBJ2-1 TRBV7-2 .
CASSFDTGVDTEAFF TGTGCCAGCAGTTTTGACACAGGGGTTGACACTGAAGCTTTCTTT TRBD1 TRBJ1-1 TRBV6-5 .
CASSLSAGFEYEQYF TGCGCCAGCAGCCTGTCGGCAGGGTTTGAATACGAGCAGTACTTC . TRBJ2-7 TRBV4-3 .
CASARGQPYGYTF TGTGCCAGCGCGAGGGGACAGCCTTATGGCTACACCTTC TRBD1 TRBJ1-2 TRBV6-5 .
CASSPRRASTDTQYF TGTGCCAGCTCACCACGCAGGGCAAGCACAGATACGCAGTATTTT . TRBJ2-3 TRBV18 .
CASSQDTRSGANVLTF TGCGCCAGCAGCCAAGATACTCGCTCTGGGGCCAACGTCCTGACTTTC . TRBJ2-6 TRBV4-3 .
CASRKFGGESPLHF TGTGCCAGCAGAAAGTTTGGGGGCGAATCACCCCTCCACTTT . TRBJ1-6 TRBV28 .
CASSQERYQPQHF TGCGCCAGCAGCCAAGAGCGGTACCAGCCCCAGCATTTT . TRBJ1-5 TRBV4-1 once
CSARPDTEAFF TGCAGTGCTAGACCGGACACTGAAGCTTTCTTT . TRBJ1-1 TRBV20-1 .
CASRSGANTEAFF TGTGCCAGCAGGTCCGGAGCGAACACTGAAGCTTTCTTT . TRBJ1-1 TRBV5-6 .
CASSPNTGTGELFF TGTGCCAGTAGTCCTAACACGGGTACCGGGGAGCTGTTTTTT . TRBJ2-2 TRBV19 .
CASSFKIASRGANVLTF TGTGCCAGCAGCTTTAAAATTGCAAGCCGTGGGGCCAACGTCCTGACTTTC . TRBJ2-6 TRBV7-9 .
CASSQNYRNNYGYTF TGCGCCAGCAGCCAAAATTACAGGAATAACTATGGCTACACCTTC . TRBJ1-2 TRBV4-3 .
CASSPSGTEAFF TGTGCCAGCAGCCCCTCCGGGACAGAGGCTTTCTTT TRBD1 TRBJ1-1 TRBV7-9 .
CASSHTSGFETQYF TGCGCCAGCAGCCACACCTCAGGGTTTGAGACCCAGTACTTC . TRBJ2-5 TRBV10-2 .
CASSREGTEAFF TGCGCCAGTAGTCGGGAGGGCACTGAAGCTTTCTTT . TRBJ1-1 TRBV5-1 .
CASSLGSGGVGEQYF TGTGCCAGCAGCTTAGGGAGCGGGGGAGTAGGCGAGCAGTACTTC TRBD2 TRBJ2-7 TRBV7-6 .
CASSSRLAGLYNEQFF TGTGCCAGCAGCTCCCGACTAGCGGGGCTATACAATGAGCAGTTCTTC TRBD2 TRBJ2-1 TRBV7-8 .
CASSGTGGAYNEQFF TGTGCCAGCAGCGGGACAGGGGGCGCTTACAATGAGCAGTTCTTC TRBD1 TRBJ2-1 TRBV2 .
CASSSLTPGVDGYTF TGTGCCAGCAGTTCGCTTACCCCAGGGGTGGATGGCTACACCTTC . TRBJ1-2 TRBV2 .
CASSFWDRDQETQYF TGTGCCAGCAGTTTTTGGGACAGGGACCAAGAGACCCAGTACTTC TRBD1 TRBJ2-5 TRBV5-6 .
CASSLAGRNTGELFF TGTGCCAGCAGCCTAGCGGGGAGGAACACCGGGGAGCTGTTTTTT TRBD2 TRBJ2-2 TRBV7-2 .
CASTPGGGFGYTF TGTGCCAGTACTCCCGGCGGGGGGTTTGGCTACACCTTC . TRBJ1-2 TRBV7-9 .
CASSYRNNQPQHF TGTGCCAGCAGCTACAGAAACAATCAGCCCCAGCATTTT . TRBJ1-5 TRBV7-8 .
CASSFRGGVSPLHF TGTGCCAGCAGTTTTCGGGGAGGTGTTTCACCCCTCCACTTT . TRBJ1-6 TRBV27 .
CASSYPSGAVYMNTEAFF TGTGCCAGCAGTTACCCCTCAGGGGCCGTTTACATGAACACTGAAGCTTTCTTT . TRBJ1-1 TRBV7-9 .
CASTSGGTGIFYGYTF TGTGCCAGCACCTCAGGAGGGACAGGAATATTCTATGGCTACACCTTC TRBD1 TRBJ1-2 TRBV5-4 .
CASSGQGQFGPSGNTIYF TGTGCCAGCAGCGGACAAGGACAGTTTGGCCCCTCTGGAAACACCATATATTTT . TRBJ1-3 TRBV7-9 .
CASSFTRDRGSTGELFF TGCGCCAGCAGCTTTACGCGGGACAGGGGTAGCACCGGGGAGCTGTTTTTT TRBD1 TRBJ2-2 TRBV5-1 .
CASSATGTGGGEQYF TGTGCCAGCAGCGCAACCGGGACAGGGGGCGGCGAGCAGTACTTC TRBD1 TRBJ2-7 TRBV7-2 .
CASSLEGGDTEAFF TGCGCCAGCAGCTTGGAAGGGGGGGACACTGAAGCTTTCTTT . TRBJ1-1 TRBV5-1 .
CASSLEDREQTQYF TGTGCCAGCAGCTTAGAGGACAGGGAACAGACCCAGTACTTC TRBD1 TRBJ2-5 TRBV7-6 .
CASRYGQGGQPQHF TGTGCCAGCAGGTATGGGCAGGGGGGACAGCCCCAGCATTTT TRBD1 TRBJ1-5 TRBV6-6 few
CASSRDRFRGDTQYF TGTGCCAGCAGCCGCGACAGGTTCCGGGGAGATACGCAGTATTTT . TRBJ2-3 TRBV7-9 .
CASSGTGEGEKLFF TGTGCCAGCAGCGGGACAGGGGAGGGAGAAAAACTGTTTTTT TRBD1 TRBJ1-4 TRBV2 .
CASSRQSSGNTIYF TGTGCCAGCAGCCGACAGAGCTCTGGAAACACCATATATTTT . TRBJ1-3 TRBV6-5 .
CASSLVGLPEAFF TGTGCCAGCAGCCTTGTTGGCCTCCCTGAAGCTTTCTTT . TRBJ1-1 TRBV5-6 once
CASSPHRSDRGLGITEAFF TGTGCCAGCAGCCCCCATCGAAGTGACAGGGGGCTTGGAATCACTGAAGCTTTCTTT TRBD1 TRBJ1-1 TRBV5-7 .
CASSYVGQGTDTQYF TGTGCCAGCAGTTACGTCGGACAGGGCACAGATACGCAGTATTTT TRBD1 TRBJ2-3 TRBV6-5 .
CASSVAASGAITDTQYF TGTGCCAGCAGCGTAGCTGCTAGCGGGGCGATCACAGATACGCAGTATTTT TRBD2 TRBJ2-3 TRBV9 .
CASSQVAGGTEAFF TGCGCCAGCAGCCAAGTTGCGGGGGGGACTGAAGCTTTCTTT . TRBJ1-1 TRBV4-3 few
CASSNQGYEQYF TGTGCCAGCAGTAACCAGGGATACGAGCAGTACTTC . TRBJ2-7 TRBV6-5 .